This entry lists 22 T cell receptor beta chains sequenced from one sample in a study of long-term antiretroviral therapy in people with HIV. Runs used v3.0 of the immunoSEQ assay and were done at survey level. Profiling relied on immunoSEQ multiplex PCR, and the TCRdb table lists in-frame clones only, not all of them. Of over 30,000 clones in the sample, approximately 89% were seen once. Material: unsorted PBMCs, obtained 3.1 years after starting antiretroviral therapy. The receptor source for this set is a woman aged 50 to 60 with HIV.

The V call is TRBV5-1, the J call TRBJ1-2; D is possibly TRBD1 (6 bases). This CDR3 has 12 amino acids. Germline lookup yields CDR1 SGHRS and CDR2 YFSETQ. V shed 3 bases and J shed 7 bases, with 10 bases lying between them. The DNA of the CDR3 is TGCGCCAGCAGCTCATTAGGGGGTGGCTACACCTTC. As protein: CASSSLGGGYTF.

The CDR3, as DNA: TGTGCCAGCAGCTTAGGAGCAGACCGCGGCTACACCTTC. Amino acid sequence: CASSLGADRGYTF. V usage is TRBV7-8 and J usage is TRBJ1-2; D not certain. The CDR3 covers 13 residues. The ends were cut back, 1 base at V and 8 bases at J, with 11 bases in the middle. Per germline, CDR1 SGHVS and CDR2 FQNEAQ. Based on the CDR3 plus reference TRBV7-8 and TRBJ1-2, the full variable domain is GAGVSQSPRYKVAKRGQDVALRCDPISGHVSLFWYQQALGQGPEFLTYFQNEAQLDKSGLPSDRFFAERPEGSVSTLKIQRTQQEDSAVYLCASSLGADRGYTFGSGTRLTVV.

The rearrangement uses TRBV25-1 and TRBJ2-4; D ambiguous. The ends were cut back, 3 bases at V and 0 bases at J, with 6 bases in the middle. This CDR3 region has 14 residues. Germline loops: CDR1 MGHDK, CDR2 SYGVNS. CDR3 residues: CASSDSGAKNIQYF. CDR3 nucleotide sequence: TGTGCCAGCAGTGATAGTGGAGCCAAAAACATTCAGTACTTC.

V and J are TRBV18 and TRBJ1-5; 12 bases align to TRBD1. Trimming at V came to 3 bases and at J to 3 bases, leaving 3 bases not matched to a gene. Per the germline V gene, CDR1 is KGHSH and CDR2 is LQKENI. This CDR3 is built from 16 residues. The CDR3 DNA reads as TGTGCCAGCTCACCCGGGACAGGGGGCAACAATCAGCCCCAGCATTTT. Residues: CASSPGTGGNNQPQHF.

This clone was seen only once. The chain couples TRBV11-2 to TRBJ2-1; D is undetermined. Trimming removed 1 base at V and 6 bases at J, with 10 bases between. Germline V gene data show CDR1 as SGHAT and CDR2 as FQNNGV. This CDR3 comprises 14 residues. For the CDR3, the DNA is TGTGCCAGCAGCTTAGCGGGCAGCATCAATGAGCAGTTCTTC. This sequence encodes CASSLAGSINEQFF.

The chain uses TRBV2 and TRBJ1-3; D is unresolved. The germline V gene encodes CDR1 SNHLY and CDR2 FYNNEI. Trimming removed 5 bases from V and 2 bases from J, with 10 bases in between. The CDR3 is 14 residues long. CDR3 sequence reads: CASSPSYTGNTIYF. In DNA form, the CDR3 reads TGTGCCAGCAGTCCGTCTTATACTGGAAACACCATATATTTT.

V is TRBV15 and J is TRBJ2-2, with D unresolved. Germline-derived CDR1 and CDR2 are LNHNV and YYDKDF (reference sequence). This CDR3 region has 16 residues. Trimming left V 0 bases short and J 3 bases short, with 11 bases between. CDR3 protein: CATSRDGVGYTGELFF. CDR3 in DNA: TGTGCCACCAGCAGAGATGGGGTTGGTTACACCGGGGAGCTGTTTTTT.

This sequence joins TRBV5-1 and TRBJ1-1; D possibly corresponds to TRBD1 (5 bases). Germline V CDR1 and CDR2: SGHRS, YFSETQ. This CDR3 contains 15 residues. Trimming stripped 1 base from V and 3 bases from J, with 13 bases between. In nucleotides, the CDR3 is TGCGCCAGCAGCTTGACCCTGGGGCTTGACACTGAAGCTTTCTTT. It yields the protein CASSLTLGLDTEAFF.

This sequence joins TRBV7-2 and TRBJ2-1; tentatively, D is TRBD2 (6 bases). The CDR3 is 14 amino acids. Trimming removed 3 bases from V and 5 bases from J, with 11 bases in between. Germline lookup yields CDR1 SGHTA and CDR2 FQGNSA. The CDR3 DNA follows: TGTGCCAGCAGCTTCCGGGACTGGAACAATGAGCAGTTCTTC. Its translation: CASSFRDWNNEQFF.

The CDR3 here is CASSRTGEDTEAFF. Here the CDR3 DNA reads TGTGCCAGCTCAAGGACAGGGGAGGACACTGAAGCTTTCTTT. This chain links TRBV6-4 with TRBJ1-1; TRBD1 agrees at 9 bases. The CDR3 has 14 residues. V lost 8 bases, J lost 3 bases, and 7 bases stayed unmatched. CDR1 MRHNA and CDR2 SNTAGT come from the germline V gene.

V is TRBV2 and J is TRBJ2-1; perhaps TRBD1 as D (6 bases). V lost 10 bases, J lost 2 bases, and 15 bases lay in between. Per the germline V gene, CDR1 is SNHLY and CDR2 is FYNNEI. The CDR3 totals 14 residues. Written as DNA, the CDR3 is TGTGCCACAAGCCGGGACACCGCCTACAATGAGCAGTTCTTC. Amino acids: CATSRDTAYNEQFF.

The chain links TRBV7-9 to TRBJ2-3; D not resolved. Germline V lookup: CDR1 SEHNR, CDR2 FQNEAQ (reference sequence). Trimming cost V 1 base and J 0 bases, with 17 bases left between them. The CDR3 length is 18 residues. DNA of the CDR3: TGTGCCAGCAGCTTAGAGGGCAGCTCAAAAGCTAGCACAGATACGCAGTATTTT. Residues: CASSLEGSSKASTDTQYF.

The rearrangement links TRBV6-5 to TRBJ1-1; 7 nucleotides agree with TRBD1. Germline lookup yields CDR1 MNHEY and CDR2 SVGAGI. Trimming took 11 bases from V and 0 from J; bases not matched to a gene: 3. This CDR3 contains 12 residues. The CDR3 DNA is TGTGCCGGGGGACAGCTGAACACTGAAGCTTTCTTT. It translates to CAGGQLNTEAFF.

This CDR3 is CASSLGGDRATGELFF. CDR3 coding DNA: TGTGCCAGCAGCTTAGGGGGGGATCGAGCGACCGGGGAGCTGTTTTTT. The V and J genes are TRBV11-1 and TRBJ2-2; D possibly corresponds to TRBD2 (6 bases). With 1 base removed from V and 5 bases from J, the gap between germline ends came to 14 bases. CDR3 length equals 16 residues. The germline V gene has CDR1 SGHAT and CDR2 FQDESV (reference sequence).

The J gene is TRBJ2-7, the V gene TRBV9, with D possibly TRBD1 on 5 matching bases. V lost 4 bases and J lost 4, with 15 bases in between. Germline CDR1 reads SGDLS; CDR2 reads YYNGEE. The length of the CDR3 is 14 residues. The CDR3 nucleotides are TGTGCCAGCAGCTACGACAGTCATCCTTACGAGCAGTACTTC. Its protein is CASSYDSHPYEQYF.

The gene calls are TRBV5-1 and TRBJ1-2; the D gene is possibly TRBD1 (5 bases). The germline V gene has CDR1 SGHRS and CDR2 YFSETQ. The CDR3 spans 15 residues. Trimming removed 0 bases at V and 9 bases at J, with 18 bases between. The CDR3: CASSLGTGGVVSYTF. The CDR3 region has the DNA TGCGCCAGCAGCTTGGGAACAGGAGGGGTAGTAAGCTACACCTTC.

The chain couples TRBV5-1 to TRBJ2-1; 11 bases map to TRBD2. Germline trimming cut 0 bases from V and 5 bases from J; bases unmatched to any gene: 10. Germline loops: CDR1 SGHRS, CDR2 YFSETQ. CDR3 length: 18 amino acids. CDR3 amino acids: CASSLGLAGGLTHNEQFF. The DNA for the CDR3 is TGCGCCAGCAGCTTGGGGCTAGCGGGGGGCCTTACTCACAATGAGCAGTTCTTC.

This chain connects TRBV30 to TRBJ2-6, with D perhaps matching TRBD1 or TRBD2 (5 bases each). The CDR3 runs 15 residues. CDR1 GTSNPN and CDR2 SVGIG come from the germline V gene (reference sequence). Trimming removed 2 bases from V and 2 bases from J, with 10 bases in between. The CDR3: CAWSRETAGANVLTF. As DNA, the CDR3 is TGTGCCTGGAGTAGGGAGACAGCTGGGGCCAACGTCCTGACTTTC.

V gene TRBV25-1 combines with J gene TRBJ2-3, with 14 bases identical to TRBD2. V shed 3 bases, J shed 3 bases, and the junction held 2 bases outside the gene matches. This CDR3 has 16 residues. CDR1 and CDR2 from the germline V gene are MGHDK and SYGVNS. CDR3 loop: CASSETSGGETDTQYF. Here the CDR3 DNA reads TGTGCCAGCAGTGAGACTAGCGGGGGGGAAACAGATACGCAGTATTTT.

The chain couples TRBV2 to TRBJ2-1, with D hard to call. Germline CDR1 is SNHLY and CDR2 is FYNNEI. Trimming pared 10 bases from V and 5 bases from J, leaving 24 bases between. The CDR3 consists of 16 residues. CDR3: CATPTRTTRFNNEQFF. CDR3 nucleotides: TGTGCCACCCCCACAAGGACGACCAGGTTTAACAATGAGCAGTTCTTC. Full variable domain (missing parts from reference TRBV2 and TRBJ2-1): EPEVTQTPSHQVTQMGQEVILRCVPISNHLYFYWYRQILGQKVEFLVSFYNNEISEKSEIFDDQFSVERPDGSNFTLKIRSTKLEDSAMYFCATPTRTTRFNNEQFFGPGTRLTVL.

CDR3 residues: CSVGPLAGGNNEQFF. CDR3 DNA: TGCAGCGTTGGCCCCTTAGCGGGGGGGAACAATGAGCAGTTCTTC. The chain combines TRBV29-1 with TRBJ2-1; TRBD2 matches 11 bases. The V gene's germline CDR1 is SQVTM and CDR2 ANQGSEA. V lost 4 bases to trimming and J lost 5 bases; unmatched junction nucleotides: 7. The CDR3 consists of 15 residues.

This CDR3 reads CASSPGGPGEEPQHF. The CDR3 nucleotides read TGTGCCAGCAGCCCCGGGGGTCCGGGGGAAGAGCCCCAGCATTTT. This chain links TRBV7-2 with TRBJ1-5, with a tentative D call TRBD1 (5 bases). Germline CDR1 is SGHTA and CDR2 is FQGNSA. V was cut by 5 bases and J by 8 bases, with 19 bases left in between. The CDR3 runs 15 residues.